The T cell receptor beta chain described here comes from a study of T-cell memory formation after mild COVID-19. In the study overall: For the most part, TCR clusters were specific to one donor.

J gave up 9 bases and V 4 bases, and 6 bases lay outside the gene matches. The CDR3 has 14 residues. Germline CDR1 and CDR2: SGHTA and FQGNSA. This clonotype was seen a handful of times. Its cognate antigen is unknown. The study, taken as a whole, reports: CD4/CD8 balance characterized clones contracting day 15 to 85, and CD4+ skew characterized later expanders. Some responding clones appeared in pre-infection memory, suggesting cross-reactive memory joined.

5'RACE, which relied on constant-segment primers, yielded TCR alpha and TCR beta cDNA libraries carrying sample barcodes and UMIs. TCRdb analysed the 5' RACE reads with MiXCR anew, one entry per CDR3 protein. Of approximately 60,000 distinct CDR3 sequences in the sample, over 8.5% were seen once. This chain links TRBV7-2 with TRBJ2-3; 11 bases align to TRBD2. Sequencing used PBMCs or a T cell subset sorted from them (not recorded which). This TCR was recovered from a man younger than 30 who had mild COVID-19 (a few samples of this study predate the infection). Cell type and time point are not known. The CDR3 loop reads CASSSSVAGGTQYF. CDR3 coding DNA: TGTGCCAGCAGCTCCTCCGTAGCGGGGGGGACGCAGTATTTT.